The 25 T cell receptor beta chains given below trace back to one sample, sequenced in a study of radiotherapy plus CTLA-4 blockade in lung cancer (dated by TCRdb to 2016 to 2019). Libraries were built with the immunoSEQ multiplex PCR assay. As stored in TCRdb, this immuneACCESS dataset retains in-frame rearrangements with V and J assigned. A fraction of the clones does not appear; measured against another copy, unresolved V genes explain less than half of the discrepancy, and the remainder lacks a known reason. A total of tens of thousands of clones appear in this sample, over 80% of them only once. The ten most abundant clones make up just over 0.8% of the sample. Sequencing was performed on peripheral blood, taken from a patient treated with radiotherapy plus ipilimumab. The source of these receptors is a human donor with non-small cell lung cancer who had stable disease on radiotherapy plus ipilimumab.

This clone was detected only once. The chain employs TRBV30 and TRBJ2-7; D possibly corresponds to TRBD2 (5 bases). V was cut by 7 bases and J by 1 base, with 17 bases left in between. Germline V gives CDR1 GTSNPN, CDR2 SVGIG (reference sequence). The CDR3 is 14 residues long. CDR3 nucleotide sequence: TGTGCCTCCGCCGCGGGCGGCGTATCCTACGAGCAGTACTTC. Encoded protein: CASAAGGVSYEQYF.

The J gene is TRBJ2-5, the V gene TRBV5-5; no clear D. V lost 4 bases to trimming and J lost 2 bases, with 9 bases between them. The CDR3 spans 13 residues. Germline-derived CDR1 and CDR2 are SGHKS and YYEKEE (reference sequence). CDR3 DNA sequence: TGTGCCAGCAGCCTAGGACGGCAAGAGACCCAGTACTTC. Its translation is CASSLGRQETQYF.

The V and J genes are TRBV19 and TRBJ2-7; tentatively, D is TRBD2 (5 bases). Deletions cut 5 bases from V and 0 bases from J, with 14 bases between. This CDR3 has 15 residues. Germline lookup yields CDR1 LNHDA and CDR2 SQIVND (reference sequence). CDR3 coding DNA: TGTGCCAGTAGTGCGACTGGGGAGCTCTCCTACGAGCAGTACTTC. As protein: CASSATGELSYEQYF. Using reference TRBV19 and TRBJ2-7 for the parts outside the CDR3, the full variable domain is DGGITQSPKYLFRKEGQNVTLSCEQNLNHDAMYWYRQDPGQGLRLIYYSQIVNDFQKGDIAEGYSVSREKKESFPLTVTSAQKNPTAFYLCASSATGELSYEQYFGPGTRLTVT.

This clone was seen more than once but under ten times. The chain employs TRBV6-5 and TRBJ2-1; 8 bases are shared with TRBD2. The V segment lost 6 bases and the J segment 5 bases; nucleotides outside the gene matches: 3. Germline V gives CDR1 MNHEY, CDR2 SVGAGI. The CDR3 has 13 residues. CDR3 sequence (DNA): TGTGCCAGCAGCCCAGCGGGGGACAATGAGCAGTTCTTC. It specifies CASSPAGDNEQFF.

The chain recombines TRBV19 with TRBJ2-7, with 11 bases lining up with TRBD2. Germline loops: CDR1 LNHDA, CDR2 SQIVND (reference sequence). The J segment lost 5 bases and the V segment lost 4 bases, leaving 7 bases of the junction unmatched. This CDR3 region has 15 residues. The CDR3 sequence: CASSRGTSGPNEQYF. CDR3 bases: TGTGCCAGTAGTAGAGGGACTAGCGGCCCCAACGAGCAGTACTTC.

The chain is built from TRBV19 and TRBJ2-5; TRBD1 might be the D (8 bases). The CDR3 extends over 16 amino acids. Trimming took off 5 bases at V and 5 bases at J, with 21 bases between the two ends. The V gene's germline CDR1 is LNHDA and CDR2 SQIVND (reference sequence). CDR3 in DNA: TGTGCCAGTAGTGCACGACAGGGGACTATAGGGGAGACCCAGTACTTC. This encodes CASSARQGTIGETQYF.

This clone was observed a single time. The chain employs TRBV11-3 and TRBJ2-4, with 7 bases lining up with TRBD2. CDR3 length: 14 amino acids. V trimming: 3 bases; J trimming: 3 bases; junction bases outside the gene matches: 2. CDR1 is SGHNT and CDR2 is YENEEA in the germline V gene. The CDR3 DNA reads TGTGCCAGCAGCTTGGGAGGGAACAAAAACATTCAGTACTTC. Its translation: CASSLGGNKNIQYF.

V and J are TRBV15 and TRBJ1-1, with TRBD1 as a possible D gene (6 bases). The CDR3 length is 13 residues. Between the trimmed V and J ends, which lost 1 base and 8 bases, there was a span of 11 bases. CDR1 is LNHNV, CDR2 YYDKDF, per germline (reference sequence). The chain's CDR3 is CATSRAGGAEAFF. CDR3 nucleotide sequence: TGTGCCACCAGCAGAGCGGGGGGGGCAGAAGCTTTCTTT.

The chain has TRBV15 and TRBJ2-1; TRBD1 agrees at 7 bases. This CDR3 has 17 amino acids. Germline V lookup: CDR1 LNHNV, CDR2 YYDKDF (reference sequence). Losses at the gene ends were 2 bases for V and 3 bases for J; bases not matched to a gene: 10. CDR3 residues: CATSRSRQQGNYNEQFF. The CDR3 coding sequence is TGTGCCACCAGCAGATCCCGCCAACAGGGGAACTACAATGAGCAGTTCTTC.

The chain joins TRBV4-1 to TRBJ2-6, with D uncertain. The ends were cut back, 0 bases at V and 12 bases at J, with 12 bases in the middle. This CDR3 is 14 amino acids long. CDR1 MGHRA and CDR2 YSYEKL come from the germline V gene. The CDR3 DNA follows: TGCGCCAGCAGCCAAGATCAGCTGATAGCCGTCCTGACTTTC. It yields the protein CASSQDQLIAVLTF.

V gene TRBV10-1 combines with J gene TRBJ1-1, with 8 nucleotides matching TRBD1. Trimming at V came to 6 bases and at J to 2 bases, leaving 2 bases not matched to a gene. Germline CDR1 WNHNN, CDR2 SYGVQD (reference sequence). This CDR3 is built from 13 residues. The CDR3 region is CASSQGANTEAFF. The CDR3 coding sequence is TGCGCCAGCAGCCAGGGGGCTAACACTGAAGCTTTCTTT.

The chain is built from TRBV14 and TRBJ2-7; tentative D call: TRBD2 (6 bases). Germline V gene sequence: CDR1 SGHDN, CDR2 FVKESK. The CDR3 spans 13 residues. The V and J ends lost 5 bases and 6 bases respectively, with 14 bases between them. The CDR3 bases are TGTGCCAGCAGCAACTTCCTGGAGGGCGAGCAGTACTTC. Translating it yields CASSNFLEGEQYF.

In DNA, the CDR3 is TGTGCCAGCAGCCAAGACTACGAGCAGTACTTC. Translation gives CASSQDYEQYF. The gene calls are TRBV14 and TRBJ2-7, with D uncertain. Germline V gene data show CDR1 as SGHDN and CDR2 as FVKESK. V was shortened by 0 bases and J by 3 bases, with 0 bases between the two germline ends. CDR3 length: 11 residues.

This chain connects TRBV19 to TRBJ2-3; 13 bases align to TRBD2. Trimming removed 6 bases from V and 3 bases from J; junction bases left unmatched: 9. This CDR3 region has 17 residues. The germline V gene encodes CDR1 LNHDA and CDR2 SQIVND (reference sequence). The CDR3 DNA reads TGTGCCAGTAGCCCGAGGACTAGCGGGGGTTCGACAGATACGCAGTATTTT. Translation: CASSPRTSGGSTDTQYF.

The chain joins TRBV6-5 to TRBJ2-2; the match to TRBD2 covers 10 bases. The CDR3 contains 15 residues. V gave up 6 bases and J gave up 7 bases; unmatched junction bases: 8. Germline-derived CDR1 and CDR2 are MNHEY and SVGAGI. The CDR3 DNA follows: TGTGCCAGCAGACCTCTAGCGGGAGAGGGCGGGGAGCTGTTTTTT. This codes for CASRPLAGEGGELFF.

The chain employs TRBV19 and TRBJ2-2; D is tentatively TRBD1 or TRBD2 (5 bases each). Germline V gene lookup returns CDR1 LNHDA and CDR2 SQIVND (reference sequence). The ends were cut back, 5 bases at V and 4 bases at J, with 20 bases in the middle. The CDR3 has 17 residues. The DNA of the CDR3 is TGTGCCAGTAGTTTTTCCGGGACGCCCATGGGCACCGGGGAGCTGTTTTTT. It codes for CASSFSGTPMGTGELFF.

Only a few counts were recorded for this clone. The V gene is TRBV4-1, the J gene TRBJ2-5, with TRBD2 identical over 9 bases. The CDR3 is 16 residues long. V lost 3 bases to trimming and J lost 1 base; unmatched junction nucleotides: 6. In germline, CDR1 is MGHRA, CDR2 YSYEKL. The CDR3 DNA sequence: TGCGCCAGCAGCCAGGGGATGACTAGCGGCCAAGAGACCCAGTACTTC. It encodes CASSQGMTSGQETQYF.

CDR3 DNA: TGTGCCTGGAGTGCGGGGGGGCTCGGGCAGCCCCAGCATTTT. Translating it yields CAWSAGGLGQPQHF. This rearrangement joins TRBV30 to TRBJ1-5; a weak D match, TRBD1 (6 bases). This CDR3 region has 14 residues. Germline CDR1 reads GTSNPN; CDR2 reads SVGIG (reference sequence). The V end was cut by 1 base, the J end by 7 bases, with 14 bases between.

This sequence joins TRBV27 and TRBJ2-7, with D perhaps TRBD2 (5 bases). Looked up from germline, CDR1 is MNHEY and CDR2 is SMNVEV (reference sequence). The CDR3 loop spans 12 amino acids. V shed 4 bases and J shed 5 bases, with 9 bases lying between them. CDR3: CASSSGLNEQYF. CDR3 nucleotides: TGTGCCAGCAGTTCCGGACTTAACGAGCAGTACTTC.

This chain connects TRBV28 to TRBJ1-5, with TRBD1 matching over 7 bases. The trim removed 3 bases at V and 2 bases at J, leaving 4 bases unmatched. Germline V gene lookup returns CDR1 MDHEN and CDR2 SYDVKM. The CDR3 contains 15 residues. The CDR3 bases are TGTGCCAGCAGTTTCGGAGGGGGCGGCAATCAGCCCCAGCATTTT. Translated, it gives CASSFGGGGNQPQHF.

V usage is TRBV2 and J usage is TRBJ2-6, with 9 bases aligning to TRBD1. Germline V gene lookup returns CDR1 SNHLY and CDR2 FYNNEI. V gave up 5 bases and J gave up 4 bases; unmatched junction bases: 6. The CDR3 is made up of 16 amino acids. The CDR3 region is CASSWTGENGANVLTF. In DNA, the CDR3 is TGTGCCAGCAGTTGGACAGGGGAGAACGGGGCCAACGTCCTGACTTTC.

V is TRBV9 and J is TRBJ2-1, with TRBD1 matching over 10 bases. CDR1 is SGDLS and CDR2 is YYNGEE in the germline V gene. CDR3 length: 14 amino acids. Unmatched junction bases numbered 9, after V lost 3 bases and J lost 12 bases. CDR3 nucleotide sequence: TGTGCCAGCAGCGAGAGGGACAGGGGCCCCGTGCAGTTCTTC. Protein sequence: CASSERDRGPVQFF.

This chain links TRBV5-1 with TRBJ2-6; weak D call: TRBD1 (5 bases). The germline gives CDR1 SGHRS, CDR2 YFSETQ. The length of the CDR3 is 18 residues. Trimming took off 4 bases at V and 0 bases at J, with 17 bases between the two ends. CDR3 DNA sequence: TGCGCCAGCAGCGAAGGGGTCCGTGCGACCTCTGGGGCCAACGTCCTGACTTTC. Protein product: CASSEGVRATSGANVLTF.

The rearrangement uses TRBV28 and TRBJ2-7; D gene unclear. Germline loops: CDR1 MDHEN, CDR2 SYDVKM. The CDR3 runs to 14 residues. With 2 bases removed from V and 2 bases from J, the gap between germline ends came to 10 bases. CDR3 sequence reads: CASSLVGQTYEQYF. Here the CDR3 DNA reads TGTGCCAGCAGTTTAGTCGGGCAGACCTACGAGCAGTACTTC.

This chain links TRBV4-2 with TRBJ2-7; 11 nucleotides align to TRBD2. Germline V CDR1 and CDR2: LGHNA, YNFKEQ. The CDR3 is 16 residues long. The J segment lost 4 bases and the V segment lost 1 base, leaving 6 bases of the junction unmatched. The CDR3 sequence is CASSQATSGSSYEQYF. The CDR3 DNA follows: TGTGCCAGCAGCCAAGCCACTAGCGGGAGCTCTTACGAGCAGTACTTC.